This paragraph reports one T cell receptor beta chain. The V and J ends lost 2 bases and 3 bases respectively, with 8 bases between them. Per the germline V gene, CDR1 is MNHEY and CDR2 is SMNVEV (reference sequence). CDR3 size: 14 residues. This sample is part of a study of OX40 agonist ivuxolimab in advanced cancers. Study information: Ivuxolimab, an agonist antibody against OX40 (CD134), was given to patients.

TCRdb's copy holds only in-frame clones and misses some; the assay was immunoSEQ multiplex PCR. This sample has tens of thousands of clones, with about 90% found just once. Sequences were derived from CD4+ or CD8+ T cells sorted from blood, sampled in a trial of the OX40 agonist ivuxolimab. This clonotype was obtained from an adult with an advanced solid tumor such as melanoma, head and neck, liver or kidney cancer. This sequence joins TRBV27 and TRBJ1-5; no reliable D call. The CDR3 here is CASSLRPNNQPQHF. CDR3 DNA: TGTGCCAGCAGTTTAAGGCCGAACAATCAGCCCCAGCATTTT.